The rows below give T cell receptor beta chains drawn from one sample of a study of technical replicates of blood from a handful of donors. Using immunoSEQ multiplex PCR, the repertoire was profiled, and TCRdb retains in-frame clones only, with some absent. In the table there are 40,000 to 60,000 clones, approximately 90% of which are singletons. Material: PBMCs. Receptors were obtained from a human donor in good health. Some clones in this sample may be carry-over from other donors' samples. CDR3s include the opening cysteine and the closing phenylalanine or tryptophan. The order of the fields is J gene, clone size, D gene, V gene, CDR3 DNA, CDR3 protein. The D gene is left open where the match is weak. Clone sizes are given selectively: once, few, many, or a class where the clone is expanded.

>TRBJ1-1|once|.|TRBV7-2
TGTGCCAGCACCAGGGAGGCTAACACTGAAGCTTTCTTT
CASTREANTEAFF
>TRBJ2-7|.|.|TRBV7-9
TGTGCCAGCAGCTCTACAGGGTACGAGCAGTACTTC
CASSSTGYEQYF
>TRBJ1-2|.|.|TRBV5-1
TGCGCCAGCAGCTTGGGGGCCTCATATGGCTACACCTTC
CASSLGASYGYTF
>TRBJ2-7|.|TRBD2|TRBV12-5
TGTGCTAGTGGTTTGTCCGGACTAGTGAGTGAGCAGTACTTC
CASGLSGLVSEQYF
>TRBJ1-1|once|.|TRBV5-6
TGTGCCAGCAGGGCCGGGATTGAAGCTTTCTTT
CASRAGIEAFF
>TRBJ1-1|.|TRBD1|TRBV19
TGTGCCAGTAGTTCCCGGGACAGGGGGCGTCCATGGGCGACTTCTGAAGCTTTCTTT
CASSSRDRGRPWATSEAFF
>TRBJ2-7|.|.|TRBV6-6
TGTGCCAGCAGTCTAAACTACGAGCAGTACTTC
CASSLNYEQYF
>TRBJ2-7|.|TRBD2|TRBV30
TGTGCCTGGAGGCCAACACTAGCGGGAGATTACGAGCAGTACTTC
CAWRPTLAGDYEQYF
>TRBJ2-3|.|TRBD2|TRBV5-1
TGCGCCAGCGGGGCGGGAGAGGCAGATACGCAGTATTTT
CASGAGEADTQYF
>TRBJ1-2|once|.|TRBV10-3
TGTGCCATCGGTATAGGGTCGGGAGGCTACACCTTC
CAIGIGSGGYTF
>TRBJ2-3|.|.|TRBV11-2
TGTGCCAGCAGCTTACTAGGCGGGAGCACAGATACGCAGTATTTT
CASSLLGGSTDTQYF
>TRBJ2-3|once|TRBD1|TRBV12-5
TGTGCTAGTGGCTTGGGACAGATCACAGATACGCAGTATTTT
CASGLGQITDTQYF
>TRBJ1-1|.|.|TRBV5-6
TGTGCCAGCAGCTTGAGTGGGGGGGGACGGACTGAAGCTTTCTTT
CASSLSGGGRTEAFF
>TRBJ2-7|.|.|TRBV18
TGTGCCAGCTCACCCGACAGGCCTGCCTACGAGCAGTACTTC
CASSPDRPAYEQYF
>TRBJ2-1|.|TRBD2|TRBV9
TGTGCCAGCAGCGTAGCGGCGGGAGGTGGGAATGAGCAGTTCTTC
CASSVAAGGGNEQFF